These T cell receptor beta chains were read from a single sample in a study of prognosis after radiotherapy for stage I lung cancer. TCRdb independently ran MiXCR on the multiplex PCR reads; one entry per CDR3 protein. The table records 10,000 to 15,000 distinct CDR3 sequences, about 40% of them present only once. The input for sequencing was PBMCs, taken before or after stereotactic body radiation therapy (not recorded which). The receptors derive from a donor at least 50 years old with non-small cell lung cancer. Each CDR3 is given with its conserved first and last residue. A D gene is named only where the DNA matches it firmly. The size field is filled for only some rows; it gives once, few, many or a size class.

TRBJ2-5	.	.	TRBV28	CASSLFTGLAVYQETQYF	TGTGCCAGCAGTTTATTCACAGGGCTGGCCGTGTACCAAGAGACCCAGTACTTC
TRBJ1-2	.	many	TRBV6-1	CASTQRGARGYTF	TGTGCCAGCACCCAAAGGGGGGCGCGTGGCTACACCTTC
TRBJ1-4	.	many	TRBV25-1	CASSGGYEKLFF	TGTGCCAGCAGCGGGGGTTATGAAAAACTGTTTTTT
TRBJ2-2	TRBD2	many	TRBV5-4	CASSLDPSGGLNTGELFF	TGTGCCAGCAGCTTGGACCCTAGCGGGGGCCTGAACACCGGGGAGCTGTTTTTT
TRBJ1-1	.	medium-sized	TRBV13	CASSAGNTEAFF	TGTGCCAGCAGCGCGGGGAACACTGAAGCTTTCTTT
TRBJ2-2	TRBD2	medium-sized	TRBV11-3	CASSFSGNRGTGELFF	TGTGCCAGCAGCTTTAGCGGGAATCGGGGCACCGGGGAGCTGTTTTTT
TRBJ2-1	.	.	TRBV28	CAITTPSASYNEQFF	TGTGCCATCACCACTCCGTCGGCCTCCTACAATGAGCAGTTCTTC
TRBJ1-2	.	.	TRBV5-1	CASSLQGNGYTF	TGCGCCAGCAGCTTGCAGGGAAATGGCTACACCTTC
TRBJ2-7	TRBD2	.	TRBV28	CATSRGDPYELYF	TGTGCCACCAGCCGGGGGGACCCCTACGAGCTGTACTTT
TRBJ2-2	TRBD2	.	TRBV27	CASSSERLAGLLSNTGELFF	TGTGCCAGCAGTTCTGAGCGACTAGCGGGATTACTATCGAACACCGGGGAGCTGTTTTTT
TRBJ2-1	TRBD2	many	TRBV20-1	CSARDPGRGGGANEQFF	TGCAGTGCTAGAGACCCTGGAAGGGGCGGGGGGGCCAATGAGCAGTTCTTC
TRBJ2-6	.	.	TRBV2	CASSGQTGGANVLTF	TGTGCCAGCAGCGGACAGACTGGCGGGGCCAACGTCCTGACTTTC
TRBJ1-3	.	.	TRBV20-1	CSASTQGGSGNTIYF	TGCAGTGCTAGTACCCAGGGCGGTTCTGGAAACACCATATATTTT
TRBJ1-2	.	many	TRBV20-1	CSAMIRRGGYGYTF	TGCAGTGCTATGATCCGCAGGGGAGGGTATGGCTACACCTTC
TRBJ2-7	.	many	TRBV19	CASSITGGSYEQYF	TGTGCCAGTAGTATAACCGGGGGATCCTACGAGCAGTACTTC
TRBJ1-1	.	many	TRBV7-9	CASSLASGGAVVLNTEAFF	TGTGCCAGCAGCTTAGCATCCGGTGGGGCTGTAGTACTGAACACTGAAGCTTTCTTT
TRBJ1-6	.	many	TRBV3-1	CASSQLGFTLHF	TGTGCCAGCAGCCAGTTGGGGTTCACCCTCCACTTT
TRBJ2-3	.	.	TRBV7-2	CASILDSTYTQYF	TGTGCCAGCATCTTAGATTCCACATATACGCAGTATTTT
TRBJ1-2	.	.	TRBV6-4	CASSDSQDSFGYTF	TGTGCCAGCAGTGACTCACAGGATTCGTTTGGCTACACCTTC
TRBJ2-1	.	.	TRBV19	CASSKQGYGPAEQFF	TGTGCCAGTTCGAAACAGGGTTACGGACCCGCTGAGCAGTTCTTC
TRBJ1-5	.	.	TRBV19	CASSITRVGQAGNQPQHF	TGTGCCAGTAGTATAACGAGAGTGGGGCAGGCAGGCAATCAGCCCCAGCATTTT
TRBJ2-1	.	many	TRBV24-1	CATSDFGGLGDNEQFF	TGTGCCACCAGTGATTTTGGAGGACTGGGGGACAATGAGCAGTTCTTC
TRBJ1-2	.	.	TRBV28	CASSSSWTENYGYTF	TGTGCCAGCAGTTCATCATGGACTGAAAACTATGGCTACACCTTC
TRBJ2-3	TRBD1	.	TRBV28	CASSSGQGWSTDTQYF	TGTGCCAGCAGTTCAGGACAGGGTTGGAGCACAGATACGCAGTATTTT
TRBJ2-7	TRBD1	many	TRBV19	CASRGQGPLYEQYF	TGTGCCAGTAGGGGACAGGGGCCCCTCTACGAGCAGTACTTC
TRBJ2-3	TRBD2	few	TRBV30	CASPLAGVTDTQYF	TGTGCCTCCCCACTAGCGGGAGTCACAGATACGCAGTATTTT